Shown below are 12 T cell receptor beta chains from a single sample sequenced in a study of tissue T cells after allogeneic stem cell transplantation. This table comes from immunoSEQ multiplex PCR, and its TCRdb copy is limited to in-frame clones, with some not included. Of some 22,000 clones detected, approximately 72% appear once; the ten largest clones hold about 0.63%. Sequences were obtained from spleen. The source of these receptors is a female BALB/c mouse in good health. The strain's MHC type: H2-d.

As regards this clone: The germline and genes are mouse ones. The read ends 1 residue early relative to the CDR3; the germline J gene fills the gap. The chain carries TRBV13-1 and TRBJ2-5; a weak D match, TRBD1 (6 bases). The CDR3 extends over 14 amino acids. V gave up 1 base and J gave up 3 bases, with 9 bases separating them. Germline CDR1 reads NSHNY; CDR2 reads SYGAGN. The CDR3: CASSDPGQQDTQYF. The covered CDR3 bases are TGTGCCAGCAGTGATCCGGGACAACAAGACACCCAGTAC.

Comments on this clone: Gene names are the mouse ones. The CDR3 region is CAWSLHRGDSDYTF. CDR3 DNA, as far as it was read: TGTGCCTGGAGTCTTCACAGGGGAGACTCCGACTACACC. J is TRBJ1-2 and V is TRBV31; 7 bases match TRBD1. Coverage ceases 1 residue before the CDR3 finishes, and the germline J gene fills in the end. Trimming at V came to 0 bases and at J to 3 bases, leaving 4 bases not matched to a gene. This CDR3 has 14 residues. Looked up from germline, CDR1 is GKSSPN and CDR2 is SITVG.

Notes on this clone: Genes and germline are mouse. CDR3 amino acids: CASSINRGYQDTQYF. The part of the CDR3 DNA that was read is TGTGCCAGCAGTATAAACAGGGGGTACCAAGACACCCAGTAC. V usage is TRBV19 and J usage is TRBJ2-5; 8 bases match TRBD1. The CDR3 goes on 1 residue after the read ends, and that part is filled in from the germline J gene. The CDR3 has 15 amino acids. V shed 1 base, J shed 1 base, and the junction held 2 bases outside the gene matches. CDR1 and CDR2 (germline): FNHDT, SITEND (reference sequence).

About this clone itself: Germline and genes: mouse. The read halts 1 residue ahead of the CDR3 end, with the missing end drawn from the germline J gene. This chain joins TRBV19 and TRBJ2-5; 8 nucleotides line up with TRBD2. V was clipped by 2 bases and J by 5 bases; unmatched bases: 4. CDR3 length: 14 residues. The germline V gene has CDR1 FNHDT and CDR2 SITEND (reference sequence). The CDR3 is CASSMTGGRDTQYF. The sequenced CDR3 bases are TGTGCCAGCAGTATGACGGGGGGGCGAGACACCCAGTAC.

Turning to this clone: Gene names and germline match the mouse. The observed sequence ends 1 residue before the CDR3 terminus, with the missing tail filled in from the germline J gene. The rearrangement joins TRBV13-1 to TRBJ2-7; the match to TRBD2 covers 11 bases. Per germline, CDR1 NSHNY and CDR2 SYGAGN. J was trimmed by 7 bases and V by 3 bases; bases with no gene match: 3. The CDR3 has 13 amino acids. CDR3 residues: CASSGLGGEEQYF. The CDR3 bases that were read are TGTGCCAGCAGTGGACTGGGGGGGGAAGAACAGTAC.

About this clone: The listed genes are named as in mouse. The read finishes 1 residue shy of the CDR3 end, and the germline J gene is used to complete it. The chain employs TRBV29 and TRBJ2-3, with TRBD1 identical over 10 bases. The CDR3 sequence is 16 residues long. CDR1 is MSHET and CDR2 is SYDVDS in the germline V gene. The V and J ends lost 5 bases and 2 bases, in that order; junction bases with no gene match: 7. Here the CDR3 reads CASSTLGQGFAETLYF. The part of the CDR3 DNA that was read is TGTGCTAGCAGTACCCTGGGACAGGGGTTTGCAGAAACGCTGTAT.

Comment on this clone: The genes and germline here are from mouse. This CDR3 reads CASGGYNYAEQFF. Incomplete CDR3 DNA: TGTGCCAGCGGTGGATATAACTATGCTGAGCAGTTC. The chain has TRBV13-2 and TRBJ2-1; D is undetermined. The read ends 1 residue shy of where the CDR3 ends; the end is completed using the germline J gene. Germline lookup yields CDR1 NNHNN and CDR2 SYGAGS (reference sequence). The CDR3 is 13 amino acids. The germline V and J ends were trimmed by 3 bases and 0 bases, with 4 bases remaining between them.

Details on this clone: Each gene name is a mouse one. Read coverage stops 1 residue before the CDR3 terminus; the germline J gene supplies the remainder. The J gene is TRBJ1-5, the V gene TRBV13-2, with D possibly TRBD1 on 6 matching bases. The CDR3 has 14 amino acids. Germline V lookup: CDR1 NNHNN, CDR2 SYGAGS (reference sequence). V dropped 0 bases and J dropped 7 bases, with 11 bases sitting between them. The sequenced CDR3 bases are TGTGCCAGCGGTGATGCAATGGGACAACAGGCTCCGCTT. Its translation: CASGDAMGQQAPL. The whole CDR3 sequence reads CASGDAMGQQAPLF.

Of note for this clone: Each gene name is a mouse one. The CDR3 region is CASRQGSAETLYF. CDR3 DNA (partial): TGTGCCAGCAGACAGGGTAGTGCAGAAACGCTGTAT. The V and J genes are TRBV13-3 and TRBJ2-3; D is possibly TRBD1 (6 bases). The CDR3 end lies 1 residue beyond the end of the read and is filled in from the germline J gene. The CDR3 loop spans 13 amino acids. V was shortened by 5 bases and J by 0 bases, with 7 bases between the two germline ends. In germline, CDR1 is NNHDY, CDR2 SYVADS.

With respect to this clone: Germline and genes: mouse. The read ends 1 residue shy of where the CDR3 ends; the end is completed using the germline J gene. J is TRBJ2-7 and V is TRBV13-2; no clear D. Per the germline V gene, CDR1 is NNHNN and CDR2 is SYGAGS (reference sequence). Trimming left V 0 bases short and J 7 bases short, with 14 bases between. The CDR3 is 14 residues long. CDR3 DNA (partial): TGTGCCAGCGGTGATGCGGGCGGGTTCCTAGAACAGTAC. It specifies CASGDAGGFLEQY. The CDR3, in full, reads CASGDAGGFLEQYF.

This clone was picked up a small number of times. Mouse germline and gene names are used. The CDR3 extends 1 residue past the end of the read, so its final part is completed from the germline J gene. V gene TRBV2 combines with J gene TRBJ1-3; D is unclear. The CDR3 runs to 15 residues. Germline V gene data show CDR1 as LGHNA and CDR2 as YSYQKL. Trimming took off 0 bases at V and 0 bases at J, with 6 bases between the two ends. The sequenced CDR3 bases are TGTGCCAGCAGCCAAGAGCTGACTTCTGGAAATACGCTCTAT. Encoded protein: CASSQELTSGNTLY. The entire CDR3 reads CASSQELTSGNTLYF.

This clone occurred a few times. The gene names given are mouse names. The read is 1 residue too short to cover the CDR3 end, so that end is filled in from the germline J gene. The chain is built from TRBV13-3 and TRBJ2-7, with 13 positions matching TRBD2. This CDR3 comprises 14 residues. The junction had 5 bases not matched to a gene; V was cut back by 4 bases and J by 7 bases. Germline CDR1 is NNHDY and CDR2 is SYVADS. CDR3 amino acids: CASSRTGGAGEQYF. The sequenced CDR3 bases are TGTGCCAGCAGTCGGACTGGGGGGGCGGGGGAACAGTAC.